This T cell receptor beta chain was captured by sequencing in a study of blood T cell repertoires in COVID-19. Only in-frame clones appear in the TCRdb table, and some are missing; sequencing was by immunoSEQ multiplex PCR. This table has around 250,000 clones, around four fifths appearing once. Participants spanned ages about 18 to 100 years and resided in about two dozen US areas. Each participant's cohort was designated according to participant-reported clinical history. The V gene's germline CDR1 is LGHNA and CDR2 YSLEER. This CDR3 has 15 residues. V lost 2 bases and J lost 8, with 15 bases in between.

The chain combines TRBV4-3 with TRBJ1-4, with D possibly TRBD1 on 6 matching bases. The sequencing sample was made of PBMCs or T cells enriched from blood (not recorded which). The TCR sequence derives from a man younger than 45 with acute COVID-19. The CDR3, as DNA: TGCGCCAGCAGCCAAATCTCCGGGACAAGCGAAAAACTGTTTTTT. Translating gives CASSQISGTSEKLFF.